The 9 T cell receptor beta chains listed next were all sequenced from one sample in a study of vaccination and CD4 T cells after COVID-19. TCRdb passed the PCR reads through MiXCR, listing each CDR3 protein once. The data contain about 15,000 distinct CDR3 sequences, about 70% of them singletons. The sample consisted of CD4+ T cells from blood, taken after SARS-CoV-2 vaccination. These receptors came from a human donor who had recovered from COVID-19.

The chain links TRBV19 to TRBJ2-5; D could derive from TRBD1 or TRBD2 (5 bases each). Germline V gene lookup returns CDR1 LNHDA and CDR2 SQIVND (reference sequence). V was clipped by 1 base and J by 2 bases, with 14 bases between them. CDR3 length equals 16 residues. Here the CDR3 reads CASSIAVFGAQETQYF. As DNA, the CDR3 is TGTGCCAGTAGTATAGCGGTATTCGGGGCGCAAGAGACCCAGTACTTC. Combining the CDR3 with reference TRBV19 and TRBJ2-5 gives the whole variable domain DGGITQSPKYLFRKEGQNVTLSCEQNLNHDAMYWYRQDPGQGLRLIYYSQIVNDFQKGDIAEGYSVSREKKESFPLTVTSAQKNPTAFYLCASSIAVFGAQETQYFGPGTRLLVL.

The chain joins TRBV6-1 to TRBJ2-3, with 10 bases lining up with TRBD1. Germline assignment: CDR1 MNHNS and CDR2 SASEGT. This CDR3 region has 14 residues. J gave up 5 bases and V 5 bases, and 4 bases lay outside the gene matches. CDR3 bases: TGTGCCAGCAGTCGACAGGGGGCCATAGATACGCAGTATTTT. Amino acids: CASSRQGAIDTQYF.

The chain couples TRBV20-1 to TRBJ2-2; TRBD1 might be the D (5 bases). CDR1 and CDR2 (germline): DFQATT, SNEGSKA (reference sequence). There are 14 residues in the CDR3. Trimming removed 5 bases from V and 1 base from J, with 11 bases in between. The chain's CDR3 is CSAVTTGNTGELFF. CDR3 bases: TGCAGTGCTGTAACAACAGGGAACACCGGGGAGCTGTTTTTT.

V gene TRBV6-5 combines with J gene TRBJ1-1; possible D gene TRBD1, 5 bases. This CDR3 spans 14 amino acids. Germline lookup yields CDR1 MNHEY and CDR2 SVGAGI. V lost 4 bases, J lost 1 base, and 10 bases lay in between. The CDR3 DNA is TGTGCCAGCAGTTCCCACAGGACGAACACTGAAGCTTTCTTT. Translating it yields CASSSHRTNTEAFF.

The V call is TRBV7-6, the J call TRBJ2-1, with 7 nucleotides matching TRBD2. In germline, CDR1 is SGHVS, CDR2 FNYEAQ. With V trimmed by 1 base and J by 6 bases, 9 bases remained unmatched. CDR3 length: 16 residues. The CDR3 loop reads CASSLDRSGNGNEQFF. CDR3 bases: TGTGCCAGCAGCTTAGATAGAAGCGGGAACGGCAATGAGCAGTTCTTC.

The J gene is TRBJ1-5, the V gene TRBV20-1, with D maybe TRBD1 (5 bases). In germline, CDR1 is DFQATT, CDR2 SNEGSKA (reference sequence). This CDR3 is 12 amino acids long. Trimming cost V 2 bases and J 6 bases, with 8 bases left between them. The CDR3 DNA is TGCAGTGCTAGATGGGGGATTCAGCCCCAGCATTTT. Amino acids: CSARWGIQPQHF.

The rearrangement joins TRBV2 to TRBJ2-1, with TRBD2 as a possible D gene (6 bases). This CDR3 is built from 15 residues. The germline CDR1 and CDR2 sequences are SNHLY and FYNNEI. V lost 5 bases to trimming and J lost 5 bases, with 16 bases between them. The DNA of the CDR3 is TGTGCCAGCAGTACTAGCCGGGAGCTCAACAATGAGCAGTTCTTC. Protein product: CASSTSRELNNEQFF.

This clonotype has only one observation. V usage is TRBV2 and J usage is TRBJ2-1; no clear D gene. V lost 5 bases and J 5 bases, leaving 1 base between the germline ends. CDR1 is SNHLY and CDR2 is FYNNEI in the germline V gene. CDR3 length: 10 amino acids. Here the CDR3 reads CASSNNEQFF. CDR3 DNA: TGTGCCAGCAGTAACAATGAGCAGTTCTTC. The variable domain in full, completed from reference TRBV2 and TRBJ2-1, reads EPEVTQTPSHQVTQMGQEVILRCVPISNHLYFYWYRQILGQKVEFLVSFYNNEISEKSEIFDDQFSVERPDGSNFTLKIRSTKLEDSAMYFCASSNNEQFFGPGTRLTVL.

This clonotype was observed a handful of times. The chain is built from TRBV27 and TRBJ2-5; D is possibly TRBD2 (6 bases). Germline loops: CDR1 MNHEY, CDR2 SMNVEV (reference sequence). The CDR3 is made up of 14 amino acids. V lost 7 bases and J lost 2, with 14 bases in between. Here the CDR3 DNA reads TGTGCCAGCAAAAGACCGGGGGAGCAAGAGACCCAGTACTTC. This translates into CASKRPGEQETQYF.